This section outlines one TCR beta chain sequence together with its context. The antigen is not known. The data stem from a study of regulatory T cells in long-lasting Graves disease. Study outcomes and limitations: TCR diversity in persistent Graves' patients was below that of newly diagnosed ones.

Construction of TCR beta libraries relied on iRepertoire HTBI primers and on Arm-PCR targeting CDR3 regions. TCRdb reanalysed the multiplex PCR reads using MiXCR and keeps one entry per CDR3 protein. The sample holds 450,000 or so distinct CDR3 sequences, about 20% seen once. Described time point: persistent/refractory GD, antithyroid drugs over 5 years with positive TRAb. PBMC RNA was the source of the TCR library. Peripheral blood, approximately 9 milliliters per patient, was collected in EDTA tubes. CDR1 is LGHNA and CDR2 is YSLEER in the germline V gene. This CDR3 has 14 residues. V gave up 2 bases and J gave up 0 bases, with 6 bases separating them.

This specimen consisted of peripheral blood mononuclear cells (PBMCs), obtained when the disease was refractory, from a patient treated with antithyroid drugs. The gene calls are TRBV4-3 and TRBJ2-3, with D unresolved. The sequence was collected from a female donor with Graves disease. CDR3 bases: TGCGCCAGCAGCCAAAGCTTCAGCACAGATACGCAGTATTTT. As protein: CASSQSFSTDTQYF.